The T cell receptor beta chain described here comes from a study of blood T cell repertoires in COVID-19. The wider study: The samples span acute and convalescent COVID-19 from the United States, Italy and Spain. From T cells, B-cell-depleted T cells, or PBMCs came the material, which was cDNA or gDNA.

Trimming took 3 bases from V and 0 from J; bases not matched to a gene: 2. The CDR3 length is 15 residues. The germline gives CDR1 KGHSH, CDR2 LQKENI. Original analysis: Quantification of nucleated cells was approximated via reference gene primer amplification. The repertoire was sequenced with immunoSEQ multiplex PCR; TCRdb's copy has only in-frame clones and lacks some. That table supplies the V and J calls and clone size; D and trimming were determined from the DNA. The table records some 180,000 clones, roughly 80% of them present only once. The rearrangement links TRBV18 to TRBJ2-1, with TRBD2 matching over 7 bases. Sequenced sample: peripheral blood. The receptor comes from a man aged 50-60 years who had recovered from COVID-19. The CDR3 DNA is TGTGCCAGCTCACCTAGCGGGTACTCCTACAATGAGCAGTTCTTC. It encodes CASSPSGYSYNEQFF.